This TCR beta chain was sequenced during a study of cytomegalovirus exposure and HLA in healthy donors. The CDR3 covers 14 residues. V lost 4 bases to trimming and J lost 4 bases, with 14 bases between them. Germline V CDR1 and CDR2: SGHNT, YYREEE (reference sequence). Both 60 Vbeta primers and 13 Jbeta primers went into the PCR. Generated by immunoSEQ multiplex PCR, the TCRdb table keeps only in-frame clones and is missing some. The data hold some 140,000 clones, with about two thirds observed a single time. Remarks on this clone: The antigen remains unidentified.

Study-level points and caveats: In a later analysis, a missense DCLRE1C variant was linked to TCR beta V- and J-gene trimming.

The sequenced sample was PBMCs. The V call is TRBV5-4, the J call TRBJ1-2, with D perhaps TRBD1 (5 bases). The TCR sequence derives from a man in his forties or fifties in good health and CMV-seropositive. CDR3 nucleotide sequence: TGTGCCAGCAGCGCCGGGTCCAGGGCCTATGGCTACACCTTC. Residues: CASSAGSRAYGYTF.